A selection of T cell receptor beta chains follows, all from one sample in a study of blood T cell repertoires in COVID-19. Method: immunoSEQ multiplex PCR; TCRdb's copy keeps in-frame clones and lacks some. This sample has about 170,000 clones; approximately 90% occur once, and the top ten carry around 5%. The sample consisted of peripheral blood. All receptors derive from a man aged 18 to 35 with COVID-19, enrolled during active disease. Both conserved end residues are part of each CDR3. A D gene is named only where the DNA matches it firmly. The size entry is marked missing in some rows and otherwise reads once, few, many or a size class.

cdr3_aa,cdr3_nt,clone_size,d_call,v_call,j_call,cdr3_length
CASRDQSVAGNTIYF,TGCGCCAGCAGAGACCAAAGCGTGGCTGGAAACACCATATATTTT,NA,NA,TRBV4-1,TRBJ1-3,15
CASSGTQVSTYGYTF,TGTGCCAGCAGCGGGACTCAGGTATCTACCTATGGCTACACCTTC,once,NA,TRBV6-1,TRBJ1-2,15
CASSWTGLAAYNEQFF,TGTGCCAGCAGCTGGACGGGACTAGCGGCCTACAATGAGCAGTTCTTC,NA,TRBD2,TRBV5-6,TRBJ2-1,16
CASSFRQGSDEQYF,TGCGCCAGCAGCTTCCGACAGGGGAGCGACGAGCAGTACTTC,NA,TRBD1,TRBV5-1,TRBJ2-7,14
CASSPSVSSTDTQYF,TGTGCCAGCAGCCCTTCGGTTTCTAGCACAGATACGCAGTATTTT,NA,NA,TRBV7-6,TRBJ2-3,15
CASWTGALGFF,TGTGCCAGCTGGACAGGGGCCCTTGGGTTCTTT,once,TRBD1,TRBV6-6,TRBJ1-1,11
CASSIGGGTDTQYF,TGTGCCAGTAGTATTGGTGGGGGCACGGATACGCAGTATTTT,NA,NA,TRBV19,TRBJ2-3,14
CASSHNGLAGGNEQFF,TGTGCCAGCAGCCACAACGGACTAGCGGGTGGCAATGAGCAGTTCTTC,NA,TRBD2,TRBV6-4,TRBJ2-1,16
CASSLSLARTGELFF,TGTGCCAGCAGTTTATCTCTAGCGCGCACCGGGGAGCTGTTTTTT,once,NA,TRBV28,TRBJ2-2,15
CASTKALAGVQTGELFF,TGTGCCAGCACCAAGGCTTTGGCGGGAGTCCAGACCGGGGAGCTGTTTTTT,NA,NA,TRBV21-1,TRBJ2-2,17
CASLRGKYQPQHF,TGTGCCAGCCTGAGAGGAAAGTATCAGCCCCAGCATTTT,NA,NA,TRBV28,TRBJ1-5,13
CASSGNPGQGNPYEQYF,TGTGCCAGCAGCGGGAACCCGGGACAGGGGAATCCCTACGAGCAGTACTTC,NA,TRBD1,TRBV9,TRBJ2-7,17
CASSLRQPGQGAYNEQFF,TGCGCCAGCAGCTTGCGTCAACCGGGACAGGGTGCCTACAATGAGCAGTTCTTC,NA,TRBD1,TRBV5-1,TRBJ2-1,18
CASSQVTGQTLEAFF,TGTGCCAGCAGCCAAGTAACGGGACAGACTCTTGAAGCTTTCTTT,NA,TRBD1,TRBV3-1/TRBV3-2,TRBJ1-1,15
CASSIGQGPTDTQYF,TGTGCCAGCAGCATAGGACAGGGCCCCACAGATACGCAGTATTTT,NA,TRBD1,TRBV5-6,TRBJ2-3,15
CATSAKWEGRDTGELFF,TGTGCCACCAGTGCCAAATGGGAGGGAAGGGACACCGGGGAGCTGTTTTTT,NA,TRBD2,TRBV24-1,TRBJ2-2,17
CASSLIVRQGRADTQYF,TGCGCCAGCAGCTTGATTGTTCGACAGGGTAGGGCAGATACGCAGTATTTT,NA,TRBD1,TRBV5-1,TRBJ2-3,17
CASSLPGTYNEQFF,TGTGCCAGCTCGCTGCCGGGTACCTACAATGAGCAGTTCTTC,NA,NA,TRBV18,TRBJ2-1,14
CASSLGTGLSYEQYF,TGTGCCAGCAGCCTAGGGACAGGGCTTTCCTACGAGCAGTACTTC,NA,TRBD1,TRBV7-8,TRBJ2-7,15
CASSGLFDGYTF,TGTGCCAGCAGCGGACTATTTGACGGCTACACCTTC,NA,NA,TRBV9,TRBJ1-2,12
CASSVLGLAGYNEQFF,TGTGCCAGCAGCGTCCTGGGACTAGCGGGGTACAATGAGCAGTTCTTC,NA,TRBD2,TRBV9,TRBJ2-1,16
CASSLQTSQETQYF,TGTGCCAGCTCACTTCAAACTTCCCAAGAGACCCAGTACTTC,NA,NA,TRBV18,TRBJ2-5,14
CASSQDGSPGRSGYTF,TGTGCCAGCAGCCAAGATGGATCCCCAGGGCGGAGTGGCTACACCTTC,NA,NA,TRBV4-2,TRBJ1-2,16
CASSQDEVAGPIF,TGTGCCAGCAGCCAAGATGAGGTAGCGGGTCCGATCTTC,few,TRBD2,TRBV4-2,TRBJ2-1,13
CASSLTGQTSGANVLTF,TGTGCCAGCAGCTTAACGGGACAGACCTCTGGGGCCAACGTCCTGACTTTC,NA,TRBD1,TRBV14,TRBJ2-6,17
CASIQTENTGELFF,TGTGCCAGCATACAGACAGAGAACACCGGGGAGCTGTTTTTT,NA,NA,TRBV2,TRBJ2-2,14
CASSSGQGRQPQHF,TGTGCCAGCAGTTCGGGACAGGGGAGGCAGCCCCAGCATTTT,NA,TRBD1,TRBV28,TRBJ1-5,14
CASSQGTGFGANVLTF,TGTGCCAGCAGCCAAGGTACAGGTTTTGGGGCCAACGTCCTGACTTTC,NA,NA,TRBV3-1/TRBV3-2,TRBJ2-6,16
CASSASGSSYEQYF,TGCGCCAGCAGCGCTAGCGGGAGTTCCTACGAGCAGTACTTC,NA,TRBD2,TRBV5-1,TRBJ2-7,14
CASSETLANTGELFF,TGTGCCAGTAGTGAGACTCTTGCGAACACCGGGGAGCTGTTTTTT,NA,NA,TRBV19,TRBJ2-2,15
CASSLQAANTGELFF,TGCGCCAGCAGCTTGCAGGCAGCGAACACCGGGGAGCTGTTTTTT,once,NA,TRBV5-1,TRBJ2-2,15
CASSITGGLNTEAFF,TGTGCCAGCAGTATCACAGGGGGCCTGAACACTGAAGCTTTCTTT,NA,TRBD1,TRBV27,TRBJ1-1,15
CASSFAGINQPQHF,TGTGCCAGCAGCTTCGCGGGAATCAATCAGCCCCAGCATTTT,NA,NA,TRBV5-6,TRBJ1-5,14
CASKSGRAEVGELFF,TGTGCCAGCAAAAGTGGGAGGGCCGAAGTCGGGGAGCTGTTTTTT,NA,TRBD2,TRBV28,TRBJ2-2,15
CAWSAGAGANVLTF,TGTGCCTGGAGTGCAGGGGCCGGGGCCAACGTCCTGACTTTC,NA,NA,TRBV30,TRBJ2-6,14
CASSQVGQGGTEAFF,TGCGCCAGCAGCCAAGTGGGACAGGGAGGCACTGAAGCTTTCTTT,NA,TRBD1,TRBV4-3,TRBJ1-1,15
CASSENSPGAQFF,TGTGCCAGCAGTGAAAACTCCCCCGGAGCACAGTTCTTC,NA,NA,TRBV6-1,TRBJ2-1,13
CASTGSEVPGELFF,TGTGCCAGCACGGGGAGCGAGGTTCCCGGGGAGCTGTTTTTT,few,NA,TRBV2,TRBJ2-2,14
CASNPGQGEGDTQYF,TGCGCCAGCAACCCTGGACAGGGAGAGGGAGATACGCAGTATTTT,NA,TRBD1,TRBV5-1,TRBJ2-3,15
CATLRWTGRTDTQYF,TGTGCCACCCTAAGGTGGACAGGACGCACAGATACGCAGTATTTT,NA,TRBD1,TRBV5-8,TRBJ2-3,15